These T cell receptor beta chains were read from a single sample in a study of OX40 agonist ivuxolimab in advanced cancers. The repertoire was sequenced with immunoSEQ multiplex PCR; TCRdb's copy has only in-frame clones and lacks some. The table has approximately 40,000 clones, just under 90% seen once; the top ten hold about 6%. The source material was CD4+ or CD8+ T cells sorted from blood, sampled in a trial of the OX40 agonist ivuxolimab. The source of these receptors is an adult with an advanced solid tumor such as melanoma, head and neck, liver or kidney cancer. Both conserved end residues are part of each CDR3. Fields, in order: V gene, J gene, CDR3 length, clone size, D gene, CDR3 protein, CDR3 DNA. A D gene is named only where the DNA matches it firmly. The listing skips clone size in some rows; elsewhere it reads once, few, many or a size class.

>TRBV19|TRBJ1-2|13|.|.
CASTSEPRHGYTF
.
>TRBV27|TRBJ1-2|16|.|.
CASSSSGNIYIGGYTF
TGTGCCAGCAGTTCCTCAGGGAATATCTATATCGGCGGCTACACCTTC
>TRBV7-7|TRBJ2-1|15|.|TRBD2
CASSPGTSGINEQFF
TGTGCTAGCAGCCCCGGGACTAGCGGAATCAATGAGCAGTTCTTC
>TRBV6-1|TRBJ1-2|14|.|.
CAHAGGGPNYGYTF
TGTGCCCACGCCGGGGGGGGGCCTAACTATGGCTACACCTTC
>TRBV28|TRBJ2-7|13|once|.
CASINRLKDEQYF
TGTGCCAGCATCAACAGGCTTAAAGACGAGCAGTACTTC
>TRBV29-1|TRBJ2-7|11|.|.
CSVGSARGQYF
TGCAGCGTTGGGTCAGCCCGAGGACAGTACTTC
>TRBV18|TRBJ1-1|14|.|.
CASSPQVLNTEAFF
TGTGCCAGCTCACCACAGGTGTTGAACACTGAAGCTTTCTTT
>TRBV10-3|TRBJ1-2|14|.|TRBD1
CAISLQGDNYGYTF
TGTGCCATCAGCTTACAGGGGGATAACTATGGCTACACCTTC
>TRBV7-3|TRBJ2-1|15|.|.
CASSPQAGIHNEQFF
TGTGCCAGCAGCCCACAGGCCGGGATACACAATGAGCAGTTCTTC
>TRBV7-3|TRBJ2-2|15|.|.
CASSPFLKGTGELFF
TGTGCCAGCAGCCCGTTCCTCAAGGGCACCGGGGAGCTGTTTTTT
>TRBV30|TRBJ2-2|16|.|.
CAWSVRSTDYTGELFF
TGTGCCTGGAGTGTACGATCGACAGACTACACCGGGGAGCTGTTTTTT
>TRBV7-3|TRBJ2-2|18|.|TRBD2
CASSFPTSGSRYTGELFF
TGTGCCAGCAGCTTTCCGACTAGCGGGAGTCGCTACACCGGGGAGCTGTTTTTT
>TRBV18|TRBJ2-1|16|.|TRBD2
CASSPQAGANYNEQFF
TGTGCCAGCTCACCGCAGGCGGGAGCCAACTACAATGAGCAGTTCTTC
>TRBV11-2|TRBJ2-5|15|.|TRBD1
CASSSGQGARITQYF
TGTGCCAGCAGTTCCGGACAGGGGGCTAGAATAACCCAGTACTTC
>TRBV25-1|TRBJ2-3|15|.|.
CASSDGGVLADTQYF
TGTGCCAGCAGTGATGGTGGGGTTCTGGCAGATACGCAGTATTTT
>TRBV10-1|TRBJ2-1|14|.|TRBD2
CASSEFIGGVEQFF
TGCGCCAGCAGTGAGTTCATCGGGGGGGTTGAGCAGTTCTTC
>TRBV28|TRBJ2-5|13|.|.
CASRVADRETQYF
TGTGCCAGCAGGGTGGCAGACAGGGAGACCCAGTACTTC
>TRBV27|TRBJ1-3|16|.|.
CASSLSGSYSGNTIYF
TGTGCCAGCAGTTTATCGGGCAGCTACTCTGGAAACACCATATATTTT
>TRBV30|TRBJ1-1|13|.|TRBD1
CAWGTGGLTEAFF
TGTGCCTGGGGAACAGGGGGCCTAACTGAAGCTTTCTTT
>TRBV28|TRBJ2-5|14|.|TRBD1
CASSLAGGRETQYF
TGTGCCAGCAGTTTAGCAGGGGGAAGAGAGACCCAGTACTTC
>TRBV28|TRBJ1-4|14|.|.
CASSPLSGNEKLFF
TGTGCCAGCAGTCCGTTGTCGGGTAATGAAAAACTGTTTTTT
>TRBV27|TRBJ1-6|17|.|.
CASSLSVSPPGFSPLHF
TGTGCCAGCAGTTTAAGTGTCAGCCCCCCAGGATTTTCACCCCTCCACTTT
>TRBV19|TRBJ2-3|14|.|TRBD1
CATGTQGITDTQYF
TGTGCCACCGGGACACAGGGGATTACAGATACGCAGTATTTT
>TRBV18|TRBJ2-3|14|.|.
CASSPKAWGDTQYF
TGTGCCAGCTCACCAAAAGCGTGGGGAGATACGCAGTATTTT
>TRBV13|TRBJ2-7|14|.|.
CASSRTAASYEQYF
TGTGCCAGCAGCCGGACGGCCGCCTCCTACGAGCAGTACTTC
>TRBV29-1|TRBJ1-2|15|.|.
CSVEGEGRSAYGYTF
TGCAGCGTTGAAGGCGAGGGCAGGTCCGCGTATGGCTACACCTTC
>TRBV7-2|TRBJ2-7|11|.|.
CASSQTKAQYF
TGTGCCAGCAGCCAGACTAAAGCACAGTACTTC
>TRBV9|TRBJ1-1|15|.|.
CASSVGKEGRTEAFF
TGTGCCAGCAGCGTAGGGAAGGAGGGGAGGACTGAAGCTTTCTTT
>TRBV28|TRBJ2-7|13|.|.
CASRISQVTEQYF
TGTGCCAGCAGAATCTCACAGGTCACCGAGCAGTACTTC
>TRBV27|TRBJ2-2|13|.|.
CASSFQNTGELFF
TGTGCCAGCAGTTTCCAGAACACCGGGGAGCTGTTTTTT